This is a list of T cell receptor beta chains from one sample in a study of siplizumab effects on memory and regulatory T cells. TCRdb's copy holds only in-frame clones and misses some; the assay was immunoSEQ multiplex PCR. Of 90,000 to 120,000 clones detected, 80% to 95% appear once; the ten largest clones hold just over 2.5%. Sequencing input: CD4+ T cells sorted from blood. All receptors come from a human donor in good health. Some clones in this sample may be carry-over from other donors' samples. Both conserved end residues are part of each CDR3. Expanded clones are given a class, and other clones once, few, many or no size at all.

TRBV6-1	TRBJ1-4	-	CASRRTGTEKLFF
TRBV29-1	TRBJ2-3	-	CSASGLSGLAGVGDTQYF
TRBV6-5	TRBJ2-1	-	CASSYRRQTSYNEQFF
TRBV6-1	TRBJ1-2	-	CASSEPGGGSYTF
TRBV2	TRBJ2-1	-	CASSEPAGGPNEQFF
TRBV18	TRBJ1-5	-	CASSPQVTGEPQHF
TRBV6-1	TRBJ2-5	-	CASSDQGRETQYF
TRBV11-2	TRBJ1-4	-	CASSFRGASTNEKLFF
TRBV6-1	-	-	CASSGQGGPSYEQYF
TRBV2	TRBJ1-1	once	CASNGGQILRAEAFF
TRBV19	TRBJ2-6	-	CASRADRAIGANVLTF
TRBV5-8	TRBJ2-7	once	CASSLGEPVQYF
TRBV5-8	TRBJ1-3	-	CASIRQGLPGNTIYF
TRBV2	TRBJ1-2	-	CARSGLGVASVYGYTF
TRBV10-1	TRBJ2-2	-	CASSESVRGFTGELFF
TRBV10-1	TRBJ2-1	-	CASSAGKGYNEQFF
TRBV12-1	TRBJ2-5	-	CASAGHYYF
TRBV5-6	TRBJ1-2	-	CASSRNRGYGGYTF
TRBV28	TRBJ2-3	-	CASRSGGLAREITDTQYF
TRBV19	TRBJ2-3	-	CASSDSGRTDTQYF
TRBV10-3	TRBJ2-3	-	CATRDASSTDTQYF
TRBV10-3	TRBJ2-1	-	CAISGAATDNEQFF
TRBV29-1	TRBJ2-7	-	CSATGGRYEQYF
TRBV7-9	TRBJ2-3	-	CASSLATAGGWTDTQYF
TRBV9	TRBJ2-3	-	CASSVVGAGGLRDTQYF
TRBV19	TRBJ2-7	few	CASSSGTSRYEQYF
TRBV5-5	TRBJ2-5	-	CASSLGGEETQYF
TRBV29-1	TRBJ1-2	-	CSVGGVGGYTF
TRBV7-9	TRBJ1-5	-	CASSYDRNQPQHF
TRBV5-1	TRBJ2-1	-	CASSFLAGESNEQFF
TRBV5-1	TRBJ2-1	once	CASSGLAEDNEQFF
TRBV10-1	TRBJ1-4	-	CASSPGQTSTNEKLFF
TRBV11-3	TRBJ2-5	-	CASSLGTAAVETQYF
TRBV19	TRBJ2-1	-	CASSNWPSGYNEQFF
TRBV15	TRBJ2-1	-	CATSSFTSGRFNEQFF
TRBV28	TRBJ2-7	-	CASKGSDIEQYF
TRBV19	TRBJ1-5	-	CATQTSVWGNQPQHF
TRBV2	TRBJ2-2	-	CASSALGQGATGELFF
TRBV9	TRBJ1-2	once	CASSAPPGGVGYTF
TRBV6-5	TRBJ2-5	-	CASRPSGEGLVTQYF
TRBV6-4	TRBJ2-2	-	CASSRDIFTGELFF
TRBV5-5	TRBJ1-1	-	CASSLRQGEYTEAFF
TRBV18	TRBJ2-1	-	CASSPGTSGSNEQFF
TRBV6-1	TRBJ1-5	-	CATGAWVQPQHF
TRBV28	TRBJ1-2	once	CASRRQGARGYTF
TRBV2	TRBJ2-7	-	CASSAENTGVDEQYF